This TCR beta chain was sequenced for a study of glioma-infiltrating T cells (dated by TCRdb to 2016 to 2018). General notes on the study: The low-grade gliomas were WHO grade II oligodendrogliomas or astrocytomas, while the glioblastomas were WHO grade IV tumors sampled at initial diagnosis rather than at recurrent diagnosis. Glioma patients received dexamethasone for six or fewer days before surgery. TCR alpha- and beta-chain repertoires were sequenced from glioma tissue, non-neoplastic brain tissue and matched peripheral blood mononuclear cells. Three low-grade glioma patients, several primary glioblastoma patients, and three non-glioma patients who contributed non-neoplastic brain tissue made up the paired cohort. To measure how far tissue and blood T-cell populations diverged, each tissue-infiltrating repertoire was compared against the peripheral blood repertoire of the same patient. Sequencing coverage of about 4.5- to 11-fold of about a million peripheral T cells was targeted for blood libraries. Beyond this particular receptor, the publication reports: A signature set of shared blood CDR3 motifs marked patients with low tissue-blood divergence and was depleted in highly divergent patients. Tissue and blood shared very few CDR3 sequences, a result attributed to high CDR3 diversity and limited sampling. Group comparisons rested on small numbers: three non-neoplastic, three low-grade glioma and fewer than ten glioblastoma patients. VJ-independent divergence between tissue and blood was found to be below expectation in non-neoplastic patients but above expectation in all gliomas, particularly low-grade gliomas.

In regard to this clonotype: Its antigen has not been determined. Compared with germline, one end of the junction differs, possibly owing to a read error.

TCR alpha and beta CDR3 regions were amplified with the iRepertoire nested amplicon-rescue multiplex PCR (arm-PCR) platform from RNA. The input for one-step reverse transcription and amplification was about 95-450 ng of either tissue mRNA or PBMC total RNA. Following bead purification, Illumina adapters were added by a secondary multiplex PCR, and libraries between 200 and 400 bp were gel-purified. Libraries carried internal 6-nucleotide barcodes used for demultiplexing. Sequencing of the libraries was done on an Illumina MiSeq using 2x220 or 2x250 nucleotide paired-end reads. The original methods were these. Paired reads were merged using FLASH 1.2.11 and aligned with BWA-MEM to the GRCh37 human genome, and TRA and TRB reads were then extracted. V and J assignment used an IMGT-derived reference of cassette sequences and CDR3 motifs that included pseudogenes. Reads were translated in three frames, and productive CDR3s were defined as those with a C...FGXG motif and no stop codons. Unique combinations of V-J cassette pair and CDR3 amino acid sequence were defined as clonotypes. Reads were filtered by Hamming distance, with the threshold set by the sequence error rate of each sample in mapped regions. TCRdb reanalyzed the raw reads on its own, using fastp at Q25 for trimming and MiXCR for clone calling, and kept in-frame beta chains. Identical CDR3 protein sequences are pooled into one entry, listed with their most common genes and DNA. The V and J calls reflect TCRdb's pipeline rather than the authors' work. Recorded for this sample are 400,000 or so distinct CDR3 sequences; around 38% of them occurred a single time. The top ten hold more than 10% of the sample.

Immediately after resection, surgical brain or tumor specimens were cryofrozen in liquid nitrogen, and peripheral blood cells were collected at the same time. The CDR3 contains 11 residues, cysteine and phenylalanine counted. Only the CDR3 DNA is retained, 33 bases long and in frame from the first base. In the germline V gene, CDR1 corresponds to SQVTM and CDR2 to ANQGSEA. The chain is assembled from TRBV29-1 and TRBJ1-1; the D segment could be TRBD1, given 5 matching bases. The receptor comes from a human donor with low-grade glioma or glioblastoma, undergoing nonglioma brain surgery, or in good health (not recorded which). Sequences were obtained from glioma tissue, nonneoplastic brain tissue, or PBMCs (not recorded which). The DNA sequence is TGCGGAGGACAATCGGCCACTGAAACTTTCTTT. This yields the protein CGGQSATETFF.